This passage covers 13 T cell receptor beta chains from one sample sequenced in a study of shared clonotypes between healthy human individuals. The protocol was immunoSEQ multiplex PCR, while the TCRdb copy is restricted to in-frame clones and leaves out a portion. Of about 2,500,000 clones in the sample, roughly 92% were seen once. The sample taken for sequencing was naive CD4+ T cells sorted from blood. Stated subset: CD45RA+ positively selected. These receptors originate from a man between 18 and 35 years old in good health.

Points on this clone: The same CDR3 also results from other DNA sequences found in this sample. This chain uses TRBV7-9 with TRBJ1-6, with D maybe TRBD1 (6 bases). The CDR3 covers 14 residues. V was pared by 1 base and J by 6 bases, with 7 bases between. Germline lookup yields CDR1 SEHNR and CDR2 FQNEAQ (reference sequence). CDR3 amino acids: CASSLGTVNSPLHF. The CDR3 nucleotides read TGTGCCAGCAGCTTAGGGACAGTTAATTCACCCCTCCACTTT.

The chain links TRBV5-4 to TRBJ2-7, with TRBD1 identical over 12 bases. This CDR3 is 16 amino acids long. J lost 6 bases, V lost 7 bases, and 14 bases had no gene match. Germline V gives CDR1 SGHNT, CDR2 YYREEE (reference sequence). DNA for the CDR3: TGTGCCAGCGGGCCAAACCCGGGACAGGGGGCGCCCGAGCAGTACTTC. Its translation is CASGPNPGQGAPEQYF.

Regarding this clone: The same CDR3 can be traced to other DNA sequences in this sample. The J gene is TRBJ1-4, the V gene TRBV7-9; 7 nucleotides agree with TRBD1. The V and J ends lost 5 bases and 7 bases, in that order; junction bases with no gene match: 4. Per the germline V gene, CDR1 is SEHNR and CDR2 is FQNEAQ (reference sequence). The CDR3 is made up of 13 amino acids. The CDR3 sequence: CASSGPGGEKLFF. CDR3 sequence (DNA): TGTGCCAGCAGCGGACCAGGGGGTGAAAAACTGTTTTTT.

The chain employs TRBV5-6 and TRBJ1-5; D is possibly TRBD1 (6 bases). The CDR3 spans 15 residues. Trimming removed 3 bases from V and 3 bases from J, with 13 bases in between. Germline loops: CDR1 SGHDT, CDR2 YYEEEE. Here the CDR3 DNA reads TGTGCCAGCAGCTCCTGGGGGGCCCTCAATCAGCCCCAGCATTTT. This gives the protein CASSSWGALNQPQHF.

This chain links TRBV18 with TRBJ2-2; D not certain. Germline-derived CDR1 and CDR2 are KGHSH and LQKENI. Trimming removed 1 base from V and 3 bases from J, with 3 bases in between. The CDR3 has 13 residues. This CDR3 reads CASSPQHTGELFF. CDR3 coding DNA: TGTGCCAGCTCACCACAGCACACCGGGGAGCTGTTTTTT.

The chain has TRBV2 and TRBJ1-4; TRBD1 agrees at 9 bases. The ends lost 1 base at V and 9 bases at J; junction bases unmatched: 3. Germline assignment: CDR1 SNHLY and CDR2 FYNNEI. There are 14 residues in the CDR3. The CDR3 protein is CASSEEGQGKKLFF. Written as DNA, the CDR3 is TGTGCCAGCAGTGAAGAGGGACAGGGTAAAAAACTGTTTTTT.

The chain combines TRBV5-1 with TRBJ2-6, with 7 nucleotides matching TRBD1. This CDR3 comprises 14 residues. Trimming removed 6 bases from V and 4 bases from J; junction bases left unmatched: 4. The germline V gene has CDR1 SGHRS and CDR2 YFSETQ. CDR3 residues: CASKGALGANVLTF. CDR3 in DNA: TGCGCCAGCAAGGGGGCGCTCGGGGCCAACGTCCTGACTTTC.

This clone was counted between two and nine times. The rearrangement links TRBV29-1 to TRBJ1-1; unclear D gene. Per germline, CDR1 SQVTM and CDR2 ANQGSEA. Deletions cut 4 bases from V and 1 base from J, with 13 bases between. This CDR3 is built from 14 residues. CDR3 sequence (DNA): TGCAGCGTTGGGAGTGGCGGCGAGAACACTGAAGCTTTCTTT. Protein: CSVGSGGENTEAFF.

This chain connects TRBV28 to TRBJ2-3; tentatively, D is TRBD2 (6 bases). The CDR3 extends over 16 amino acids. The germline V gene encodes CDR1 MDHEN and CDR2 SYDVKM. The V end was cut by 5 bases, the J end by 3 bases, with 18 bases between. The CDR3 DNA reads TGTGCCAGCAGTAAAATTTACGGGGGTTCAACAGATACGCAGTATTTT. Its translation: CASSKIYGGSTDTQYF.

V usage is TRBV27 and J usage is TRBJ2-4; D not certain. Trimming removed 6 bases from V and 0 bases from J, with 18 bases in between. Germline values: CDR1 MNHEY, CDR2 SMNVEV (reference sequence). There are 17 residues in the CDR3. The CDR3 bases are TGTGCCAGCAGCCATCACCGGGCAGCCCTAGCCAAAAACATTCAGTACTTC. This gives the protein CASSHHRAALAKNIQYF.

This chain uses TRBV2 with TRBJ2-3; D is perhaps TRBD2 (5 bases). The CDR3 sequence is 14 residues long. Trimming left V 3 bases short and J 1 base short, with 8 bases between. Germline CDR1 reads SNHLY; CDR2 reads FYNNEI. CDR3 residues: CASSDKRRTDTQYF. The CDR3 nucleotides are TGTGCCAGCAGTGACAAGCGGCGCACAGATACGCAGTATTTT.

The chain combines TRBV21-1 with TRBJ1-2; the DNA was not compared with TRBD1, the D call given in the table. TRBV21-1 is tagged as a pseudogene. This CDR3 is 14 amino acids long. CDR3 protein: CASSKANITYGYTF. CDR3 coding DNA: TGTGCCAGCAGCAAAGCGAACATAACCTATGGCTACACCTTC.

This chain links TRBV27 with TRBJ2-7; tentative D call: TRBD1 (5 bases). The germline gives CDR1 MNHEY, CDR2 SMNVEV (reference sequence). The length of the CDR3 is 14 residues. The V end was cut by 5 bases, the J end by 0 bases, with 11 bases between. The DNA for the CDR3 is TGTGCCAGCAGTACAGGATCCCTCTCCTACGAGCAGTACTTC. It specifies CASSTGSLSYEQYF.